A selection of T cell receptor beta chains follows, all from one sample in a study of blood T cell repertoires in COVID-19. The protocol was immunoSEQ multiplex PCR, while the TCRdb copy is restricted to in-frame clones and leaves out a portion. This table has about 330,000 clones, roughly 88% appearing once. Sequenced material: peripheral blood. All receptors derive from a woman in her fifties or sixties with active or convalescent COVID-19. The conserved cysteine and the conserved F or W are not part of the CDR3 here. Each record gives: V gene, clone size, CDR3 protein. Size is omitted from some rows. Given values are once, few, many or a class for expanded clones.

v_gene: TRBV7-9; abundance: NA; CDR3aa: ASSSRDRGVHEQF
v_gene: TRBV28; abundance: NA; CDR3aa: ASSLFESGDNSPLH
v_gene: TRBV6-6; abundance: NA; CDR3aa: ASGYDSEAF
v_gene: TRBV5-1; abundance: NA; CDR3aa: ASSFLTSGRESYEQY
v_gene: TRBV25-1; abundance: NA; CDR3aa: ASRSGTTHAGNTIY
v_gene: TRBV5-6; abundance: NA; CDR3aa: ASSLGSAGHRQLRQPQH
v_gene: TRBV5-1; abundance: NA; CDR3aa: ASSPSGREAYEQY
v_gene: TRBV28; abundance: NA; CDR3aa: ASSSTGNQPQH
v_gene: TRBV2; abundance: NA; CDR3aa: ASSEAVRAGGYT
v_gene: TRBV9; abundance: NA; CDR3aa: ASTKSGDAYNEQF
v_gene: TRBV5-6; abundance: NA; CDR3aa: ASSLQGGEQY
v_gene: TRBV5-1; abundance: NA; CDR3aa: ASRPGTGWAEAF
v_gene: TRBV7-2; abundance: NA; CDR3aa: ASSEDRGQTYGYT
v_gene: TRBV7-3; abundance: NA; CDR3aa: ASSLGDRGFTDTQY
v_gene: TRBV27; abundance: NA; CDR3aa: ASSLGGNTEAF
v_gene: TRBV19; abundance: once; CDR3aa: ASSIPGRGWSNQPQH
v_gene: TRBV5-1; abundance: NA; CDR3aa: ASSYWGGGTANTEAF
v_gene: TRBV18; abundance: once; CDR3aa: ASSPFRGTEAF
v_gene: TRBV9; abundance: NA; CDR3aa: ASSPDDRAEGYT
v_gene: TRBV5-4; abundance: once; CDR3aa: ASSPQEGAGNIQY
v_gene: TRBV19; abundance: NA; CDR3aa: ASSMRNTEAF
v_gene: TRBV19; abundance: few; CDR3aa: ASSPRQPLNYGYT
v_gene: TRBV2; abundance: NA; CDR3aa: ASRMDREAF
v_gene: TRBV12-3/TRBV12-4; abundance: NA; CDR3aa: ASTRRGPLH
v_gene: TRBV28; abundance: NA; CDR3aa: ASSLWAVTSAYEQY
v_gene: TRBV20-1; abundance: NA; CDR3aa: STLWGREQY
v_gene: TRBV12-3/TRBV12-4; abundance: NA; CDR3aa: ASTLAGIGEQF
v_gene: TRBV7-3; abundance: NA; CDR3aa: ASSTGRSTSGRAGDTQY
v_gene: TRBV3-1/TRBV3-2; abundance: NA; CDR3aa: ASSLSGGTEAF
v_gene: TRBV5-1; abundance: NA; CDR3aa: ASSLEQMNTEAF
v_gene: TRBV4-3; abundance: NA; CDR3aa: ASSQVQRGGTGELF
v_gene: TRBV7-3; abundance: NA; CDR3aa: ATPDPWTSGSQSYEQY
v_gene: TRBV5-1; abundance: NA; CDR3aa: ASSLGQGNTGELF
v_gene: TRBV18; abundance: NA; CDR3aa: ASSQLRGSYGYT
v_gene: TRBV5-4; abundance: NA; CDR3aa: ASSLEGAYGYT
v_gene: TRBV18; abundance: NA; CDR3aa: ASSQTGMNTEAF
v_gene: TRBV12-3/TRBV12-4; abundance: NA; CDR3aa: ASTFPGTGAQY
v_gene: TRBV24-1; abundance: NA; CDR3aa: ATSDSSGTANTGELF
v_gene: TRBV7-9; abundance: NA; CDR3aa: ASSPDGAGAQY
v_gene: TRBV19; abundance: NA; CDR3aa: ASSGSAYEQY
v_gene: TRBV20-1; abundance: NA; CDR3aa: SARAKNIQY
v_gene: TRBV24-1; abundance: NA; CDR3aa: ATSVGAGGDRGRTIALEKLF
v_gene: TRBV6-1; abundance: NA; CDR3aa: ASSEFSGDTQY